These T cell receptor beta chains were read from a single sample in a study of blood T cell repertoires in COVID-19. The assay was immunoSEQ multiplex PCR, and TCRdb's table has in-frame clones only and misses some. The table has about 330,000 clones, more than 70% seen once; the top ten hold approximately 5%. Sequenced: PBMCs or T cells enriched from blood (not recorded which). These receptors were collected from a woman in her 30s who had recovered from COVID-19. The CDR3 runs from the conserved cysteine through the conserved F or W. The D gene is left open where the match is weak. Expanded clones are given a class, and other clones once, few, many or no size at all.

V,D,J,length,size,DNA,CDR3
TRBV11-1,-,TRBJ1-2,15,-,TGTGCCAGCAGCTTTGACGTCGGAGCTAACTATGGCTACACCTTC,CASSFDVGANYGYTF
TRBV2,-,TRBJ1-1,13,few,TGTGCCAGCAGTGGACAGGTCGACACTGAAGCTTTCTTT,CASSGQVDTEAFF
TRBV7-9,-,TRBJ2-7,13,-,TGTGCCAGCAGCTTAAGGGGCCCCGGGGAGCAGTACTTC,CASSLRGPGEQYF
TRBV3-1/TRBV3-2,-,TRBJ2-2,15,-,TGTGCCAGCAGCCAAGATGACAGGAACACCGGGGAGCTGTTTTTT,CASSQDDRNTGELFF
TRBV23-1,TRBD1,TRBJ1-5,17,once,TGCGCCAGCAGTCAATCGAACAGGGGGCATAGCAATCAGCCCCAGCATTTT,CASSQSNRGHSNQPQHF
TRBV7-3,TRBD2,TRBJ2-1,15,-,TGTGCCAGCAGCAGCGGGACTAGCTGGGTCGATGAGCAGTTCTTC,CASSSGTSWVDEQFF
TRBV28,-,TRBJ1-4,16,-,TGTGCCAGCAGTTTGGTTAGCGGGGCCGATAATGAAAAACTGTTTTTT,CASSLVSGADNEKLFF
TRBV9,TRBD2,TRBJ2-1,12,-,TGTGCCAGCAGCGGTAGCGGGGAGGGCCAGTTCTTC,CASSGSGEGQFF
TRBV7-9,-,TRBJ1-2,14,once,TGTGCCAGCAGCTTAGCGCAGGTTACGGGAGGCTACACCTTC,CASSLAQVTGGYTF
TRBV18,-,TRBJ1-2,14,-,TGTGCCAGCTCACCATCCCCGACAAACTATGGCTACACCTTC,CASSPSPTNYGYTF
TRBV19,-,TRBJ1-1,17,once,TGTGCCAGTAGTAGGAACAGGGAACGGTTGAGGAACACTGAAGCTTTCTTT,CASSRNRERLRNTEAFF
TRBV5-1,TRBD1,TRBJ1-2,17,-,TGCGCCAGCAGCCCCACCGGGACAGGGTGGCGAAACTATGGCTACACCTTC,CASSPTGTGWRNYGYTF
TRBV18,TRBD1,TRBJ1-6,14,-,TGTGCCAGCTCACCGGACAGGGAGGTTACACCCCTCCACTTT,CASSPDREVTPLHF
TRBV18,TRBD1,TRBJ1-2,16,-,TGTGCCAGCTCACCACGGACAGGGGGCGGTTTCTATGGCTACACCTTC,CASSPRTGGGFYGYTF
TRBV7-8,TRBD1,TRBJ1-1,13,-,TGTGCCAGCAGGTGGGACAGGGACACTGAAGCTTTCTTT,CASRWDRDTEAFF
TRBV27,TRBD1,TRBJ1-5,15,-,TGTGCCAGCAGTTCCGGACAGGGGGCGGGACAGCCCCAGCATTTT,CASSSGQGAGQPQHF
TRBV7-8,-,TRBJ1-4,13,-,TGTGCCAGCAGCTTAGGGTTTGGGGGGAAACTGTTTTTT,CASSLGFGGKLFF
TRBV29-1,TRBD1,TRBJ1-3,13,-,TGCAGCGTTACAGGGGCGCTCGGAAACACCATATATTTT,CSVTGALGNTIYF
TRBV21-1,-,TRBJ1-6,18,-,TGTGCCAGCAGCAAGGAGAGGAACGACCGACCCTATAATTCACCCCTCCACTTT,CASSKERNDRPYNSPLHF
TRBV6-5,-,TRBJ1-2,14,-,TGTGCCAGCAGTTACAGTGGGCAGCTCTATGGCTACACCTTC,CASSYSGQLYGYTF
TRBV5-8,TRBD1,TRBJ1-4,16,-,TGTGCCAGCAGCCGATCCCTACAGGGGGCAAATGAAAAACTGTTTTTT,CASSRSLQGANEKLFF
TRBV5-6,-,TRBJ2-2,14,-,TGTGCCAGCAGCTTTATTAGCAGTCGCGGGGAGCTGTTTTTT,CASSFISSRGELFF
TRBV14,-,TRBJ1-6,15,few,TGTGCCAGCAGCCAAGTTAGGGGAATCGGCTCACCCCTCCACTTT,CASSQVRGIGSPLHF
TRBV5-6,-,TRBJ1-1,15,-,TGTGCCAGCAGCTTGGGGGACATTTTGAACACTGAAGCTTTCTTT,CASSLGDILNTEAFF
TRBV15,-,TRBJ1-5,12,few,TGTGCCACCAGCAGAGCTTCTCAGCCCCAGCATTTT,CATSRASQPQHF
TRBV6-4,-,TRBJ1-2,15,-,TGTGCCAGCAGTGACCATTTCCAGGAGGGAAGGGGCTACACCTTC,CASSDHFQEGRGYTF
TRBV23-1,TRBD1,TRBJ1-2,13,once,TGCGCCAGCCGGACAGGGGGCTTAAAAGGCTACACCTTC,CASRTGGLKGYTF
TRBV7-9,-,TRBJ2-1,13,-,TGTGCCAGCAGCTTAGAACAGGGCAATGAGCAGTTCTTC,CASSLEQGNEQFF
TRBV28,-,TRBJ1-1,13,-,TGTGCCAGCAGTTTACAGGGGTATACTGAAGCTTTCTTT,CASSLQGYTEAFF
TRBV7-3,TRBD1,TRBJ2-3,14,-,TGTGCCAGCAGCCCTCATAGGGGGCCAGATACGCAGTATTTT,CASSPHRGPDTQYF
TRBV30,TRBD1,TRBJ1-2,17,few,TGTGCCTGGAGTTATTCGGACAGGGGTCCCCTCAACTATGGCTACACCTTC,CAWSYSDRGPLNYGYTF
TRBV28,-,TRBJ2-4,15,-,TGTGCCAGCGGCTACAGGGATGGGGCCAAAAACATTCAGTACTTC,CASGYRDGAKNIQYF
TRBV15,TRBD1,TRBJ2-5,14,-,TGTGCCACCAGCAGAGGACAGGGGAGGGAGACCCAGTACTTC,CATSRGQGRETQYF
TRBV19,-,TRBJ1-1,14,-,TGTGCCAGTAGTGATTCCGGGATGAACACTGAAGCTTTCTTT,CASSDSGMNTEAFF
TRBV5-1,TRBD1,TRBJ2-5,13,-,TGCGCCAGCAGCCCGACAGGGCAAGAGACCCAGTACTTC,CASSPTGQETQYF
TRBV11-2,-,TRBJ1-1,12,-,TGTGCCAGCAGAACGGACCCCCGGGGAGCTTTCTTT,CASRTDPRGAFF
TRBV10-3,-,TRBJ2-7,15,-,TGTGCCATCAGTGCTTTCCAGACTACCAGCGACGAGCAGTACTTC,CAISAFQTTSDEQYF